A single sample gave rise to the 32 T cell receptor beta chains below, sequenced in a study of beta chain features in type 1 diabetes. Study outcomes and limitations: Among patients with Type 1 diabetes, TCRB CDR3s were moderately but significantly shorter in every one of the four CD4+ subsets.

Expressed TCRB transcripts were sequenced, since all the RNA that had been isolated was reverse transcribed. Generated by immunoSEQ multiplex PCR, the TCRdb table keeps only in-frame clones and is missing some. The data hold approximately 600,000 clones, with about an eighth observed a single time. For these receptors, no antigen is known. The sequenced sample was naive CD4+ T cells from blood. The receptors come from a man aged 25-40 years with type 1 diabetes.

V usage is TRBV7-9 and J usage is TRBJ1-2; the match to TRBD1 covers 7 bases. Germline CDR1 is SEHNR and CDR2 is FQNEAQ (reference sequence). V trimming: 1 base; J trimming: 6 bases; junction bases outside the gene matches: 5. The CDR3 has 14 amino acids. The CDR3 is CASSLVPGTDGYTF. CDR3 in DNA: TGTGCCAGCAGCTTAGTCCCCGGGACAGATGGCTACACCTTC.

The chain combines TRBV2 with TRBJ1-2, with D uncertain. The germline V gene encodes CDR1 SNHLY and CDR2 FYNNEI. This CDR3 is 13 amino acids long. Trimming stripped 11 bases from V and 2 bases from J, with 15 bases between. CDR3 region: CAGRRTGNYGYTF. CDR3 DNA: TGTGCCGGACGGAGGACGGGAAACTATGGCTACACCTTC.

The chain combines TRBV5-1 with TRBJ1-4, with TRBD1 as a possible D gene (5 bases). Germline CDR1 and CDR2: SGHRS and YFSETQ. The CDR3 sequence is 14 residues long. V was pared by 2 bases and J by 6 bases, with 11 bases between. CDR3 residues: CASSLSEGHEKLFF. DNA for the CDR3: TGCGCCAGCAGCTTAAGCGAGGGGCATGAAAAACTGTTTTTT.

This clone was seen more than once but under ten times. J is TRBJ1-2 and V is TRBV7-2; no reliable D call. Per the germline V gene, CDR1 is SGHTA and CDR2 is FQGNSA. V was cut by 5 bases and J by 2 bases, with 15 bases left in between. This CDR3 is built from 15 residues. The CDR3 region is CASSLLKFPNYGYTF. The CDR3 DNA sequence: TGTGCCAGCAGCCTCCTTAAGTTTCCAAACTATGGCTACACCTTC.

The CDR3: CASSQGQGNQPQHF. CDR3 nucleotide sequence: TGTGCCAGCAGCCAGGGACAGGGGAATCAGCCCCAGCATTTT. The rearrangement joins TRBV4-2 to TRBJ1-5; TRBD1 aligns across 10 bases. Germline assignment: CDR1 LGHNA and CDR2 YNFKEQ. Losses at the gene ends were 3 bases for V and 4 bases for J; bases not matched to a gene: 0. The CDR3 totals 14 residues.

Only a few counts were recorded for this clone. The chain uses TRBV10-3 and TRBJ2-7; 11 bases line up with TRBD1. This CDR3 region has 15 residues. Germline values: CDR1 ENHRY, CDR2 SYGVKD. The V segment lost 4 bases and the J segment 4 bases; nucleotides outside the gene matches: 6. The DNA for the CDR3 is TGTGCCATCAGTGCAACCGGGACAGGGGGTTACGAGCAGTACTTC. It translates to CAISATGTGGYEQYF.

A few counts support this clone. The gene calls are TRBV7-2 and TRBJ2-5; 7 nucleotides line up with TRBD1. V trimming: 5 bases; J trimming: 2 bases; junction bases outside the gene matches: 8. Germline lookup yields CDR1 SGHTA and CDR2 FQGNSA. The length of the CDR3 is 15 residues. This CDR3 reads CASSKPGQPQETQYF. The DNA of the CDR3 is TGTGCCAGCAGCAAACCGGGACAGCCTCAAGAGACCCAGTACTTC.

The V gene is TRBV18, the J gene TRBJ2-1; perhaps TRBD1 as D (6 bases). Trimming stripped 5 bases from V and 5 bases from J, with 13 bases between. Germline values: CDR1 KGHSH, CDR2 LQKENI. The CDR3 is made up of 14 amino acids. The CDR3 DNA reads as TGTGCCAGCTCAACATGGACAGAGAACAATGAGCAGTTCTTC. Its translation is CASSTWTENNEQFF.

This chain connects TRBV4-3 to TRBJ1-2; D not resolved. V lost 1 base, J lost 4 bases, and 7 bases lay in between. In germline, CDR1 is LGHNA, CDR2 YSLEER. This CDR3 comprises 13 residues. CDR3 bases: TGCGCCAGCAGCCAAGCGGGGATCTATGGCTACACCTTC. This translates into CASSQAGIYGYTF.

Only a few counts were recorded for this clone. The V gene is TRBV7-9, the J gene TRBJ2-7, with D possibly called TRBD1 or TRBD2 (5 bases each). Trimming shortened V by 5 bases and J by 0 bases, and 8 bases separated the two germline ends. CDR1 and CDR2 from the germline V gene are SEHNR and FQNEAQ (reference sequence). The CDR3 consists of 13 residues. This CDR3 reads CASSRDGSYEQYF. CDR3 coding DNA: TGTGCCAGCAGCCGGGACGGCTCCTACGAGCAGTACTTC.

CDR3 sequence (DNA): TGCAGCGCAAACCCGGCTCCCAGCGGGGGGGATGAGCAGTTCTTC. Translated: CSANPAPSGGDEQFF. The chain couples TRBV29-1 to TRBJ2-1, with TRBD2 matching 10 bases. CDR1 is SQVTM and CDR2 is ANQGSEA in the germline V gene. V was clipped by 7 bases and J by 8 bases; unmatched bases: 14. This CDR3 contains 15 residues.

This chain links TRBV2 with TRBJ1-6; no definite D call. There are 14 residues in the CDR3. Trimming took 6 bases from V and 8 from J, leaving 14 bases between them. CDR1 is SNHLY, CDR2 FYNNEI, per germline. The CDR3 region has the DNA TGTGCCAGCAGGCTTAAGACGGACTATTCACCCCTCCACTTT. The encoded protein is CASRLKTDYSPLHF.

The chain carries TRBV7-7 and TRBJ2-1; 7 bases match TRBD2. Trimming cost V 1 base and J 0 bases; bases outside gene matches: 6. The CDR3 consists of 17 residues. The germline V gene encodes CDR1 SSHAT and CDR2 FNYEAQ (reference sequence). DNA of the CDR3: TGTGCCAGCAGCTTAGTGGCGGGGGAAAGCTCCTACAATGAGCAGTTCTTC. Protein: CASSLVAGESSYNEQFF.

The chain links TRBV7-9 to TRBJ2-3; 10 bases agree with TRBD1. Looked up from germline, CDR1 is SEHNR and CDR2 is FQNEAQ (reference sequence). J gave up 5 bases and V 5 bases, and 7 bases lay outside the gene matches. The CDR3 sequence is 15 residues long. CDR3 in amino acids: CASSPPGQGKDTQYF. As DNA, the CDR3 is TGTGCCAGCAGCCCCCCGGGACAGGGGAAAGATACGCAGTATTTT.

The chain is built from TRBV6-5 and TRBJ2-6; maybe TRBD2 (5 bases). In germline, CDR1 is MNHEY, CDR2 SVGAGI. V lost 2 bases to trimming and J lost 5 bases, with 10 bases between them. The CDR3 spans 15 residues. CDR3 residues: CASSYGEGWANVLTF. The DNA of the CDR3 is TGTGCCAGCAGTTACGGAGAGGGCTGGGCCAACGTCCTGACTTTC.

The chain has TRBV28 and TRBJ2-7; D is possibly TRBD2 (6 bases). Germline V gene lookup returns CDR1 MDHEN and CDR2 SYDVKM. Trimming shortened V by 1 base and J by 2 bases, and 12 bases separated the two germline ends. The CDR3 sequence is 15 residues long. The CDR3 spells CASSLSAAGTYEQYF. CDR3 DNA: TGTGCCAGCAGTTTATCGGCAGCGGGTACCTACGAGCAGTACTTC.

This rearrangement joins TRBV18 to TRBJ2-1; TRBD1 matches at 7 bases. This CDR3 is built from 16 residues. The trim removed 4 bases at V and 3 bases at J, leaving 9 bases unmatched. In germline, CDR1 is KGHSH, CDR2 LQKENI. Written as DNA, the CDR3 is TGTGCCAGCTCACGGGGACAGCCCTCCTTCTACAATGAGCAGTTCTTC. This encodes CASSRGQPSFYNEQFF.

J is TRBJ2-2 and V is TRBV7-2; D is ambiguous. CDR3 length: 14 residues. V was shortened by 11 bases and J by 5 bases, with 18 bases between the two germline ends. The germline gives CDR1 SGHTA, CDR2 FQGNSA. The CDR3 sequence: CAQARASRTGELFF. For the CDR3, the DNA is TGTGCCCAAGCCCGGGCCTCGCGGACCGGGGAGCTGTTTTTT.

This chain connects TRBV7-9 to TRBJ2-7, with 11 bases lining up with TRBD1. CDR1 and CDR2 from the germline V gene are SEHNR and FQNEAQ (reference sequence). Trimming at V came to 5 bases and at J to 7 bases, leaving 13 bases not matched to a gene. This CDR3 is 16 amino acids long. CDR3 coding DNA: TGTGCCAGCAGCCTGCCACCGGGACAGGGGGACGAGGAGCAGTACTTC. This gives the protein CASSLPPGQGDEEQYF. Variable domain in full (rest from reference TRBV7-9 and TRBJ2-7): DTGVSQNPRHKITKRGQNVTFRCDPISEHNRLYWYRQTLGQGPEFLTYFQNEAQLEKSRLLSDRFSAERPKGSFSTLEIQRTEQGDSAMYLCASSLPPGQGDEEQYFGPGTRLTVT.

This chain connects TRBV9 to TRBJ1-4; 8 positions match TRBD1. V was clipped by 4 bases and J by 10 bases; unmatched bases: 6. Germline lookup yields CDR1 SGDLS and CDR2 YYNGEE. The CDR3 has 13 amino acids. The CDR3 DNA follows: TGTGCCAGCAGCAAGGACAGGGAAGGAAAACTGTTTTTT. Translating it yields CASSKDREGKLFF. The variable domain in full, completed from reference TRBV9 and TRBJ1-4, reads DSGVTQTPKHLITATGQRVTLRCSPRSGDLSVYWYQQSLDQGLQFLIQYYNGEERAKGNILERFSAQQFPDLHSELNLSSLELGDSALYFCASSKDREGKLFFGSGTQLSVL.

V and J are TRBV19 and TRBJ1-1; 7 nucleotides align to TRBD1. V lost 5 bases and J lost 1; bases outside the gene matches: 7. The CDR3 is made up of 15 amino acids. Germline values: CDR1 LNHDA, CDR2 SQIVND (reference sequence). The CDR3 nucleotides are TGTGCCAGTAGTCGACAGGGAGCAACGAACACTGAAGCTTTCTTT. This encodes CASSRQGATNTEAFF.

V gene TRBV7-6 combines with J gene TRBJ2-5; 7 nucleotides line up with TRBD1. V was pared by 5 bases and J by 5 bases, with 5 bases of the junction left unmatched. Per the germline V gene, CDR1 is SGHVS and CDR2 is FNYEAQ. The CDR3 totals 13 residues. The DNA for the CDR3 is TGTGCCAGCAGCACAGGGGTTTTGGAGACCCAGTACTTC. The encoded protein is CASSTGVLETQYF.

The chain couples TRBV6-6 to TRBJ1-3; D remains ambiguous. The CDR3 sequence is 15 residues long. The V end lost 6 bases, the J end lost 0 bases, and 12 bases lay between the germline ends. Germline CDR1 reads MNHNY; CDR2 reads SVGAGI (reference sequence). The CDR3 protein is CASSSGRTSGNTIYF. DNA of the CDR3: TGTGCCAGCAGCTCCGGGCGTACCTCTGGAAACACCATATATTTT.

The chain couples TRBV7-2 to TRBJ2-7, with D tentatively TRBD1 (6 bases). CDR3 length: 15 amino acids. The V and J ends lost 4 bases and 4 bases respectively, with 17 bases between them. Germline V lookup: CDR1 SGHTA, CDR2 FQGNSA. CDR3 DNA: TGTGCCAGCAGCTCATTCGGACAGTTTACTTACGAGCAGTACTTC. Its protein is CASSSFGQFTYEQYF.

This sequence joins TRBV30 and TRBJ1-3, with unresolved D. Trimming stripped 0 bases from V and 2 bases from J, with 8 bases between. From germline, CDR1 is GTSNPN and CDR2 SVGIG (reference sequence). This CDR3 contains 14 residues. CDR3 bases: TGTGCCTGGAGTGTAACCCCTCCTGGAAACACCATATATTTT. Its protein is CAWSVTPPGNTIYF.

The chain uses TRBV7-2 and TRBJ1-2, with D hard to call. The CDR3 sequence is 12 residues long. Germline V gene data show CDR1 as SGHTA and CDR2 as FQGNSA. With 1 base removed from V and 7 bases from J, the gap between germline ends came to 7 bases. CDR3 protein: CASSLDEGGYTF. CDR3 nucleotides: TGTGCCAGCAGCTTAGACGAGGGTGGCTACACCTTC.

This rearrangement joins TRBV7-2 to TRBJ2-7; possibly TRBD1 or TRBD2 for D (6 bases each). The CDR3 runs 16 residues. Germline-derived CDR1 and CDR2 are SGHTA and FQGNSA. The germline V and J ends were trimmed by 0 bases and 0 bases, with 12 bases remaining between them. Written as DNA, the CDR3 is TGTGCCAGCAGCTTAGCGGGGGGCCTGAGCTCCTACGAGCAGTACTTC. Translating gives CASSLAGGLSSYEQYF.

The chain combines TRBV11-2 with TRBJ2-2; weak D call: TRBD2 (5 bases). The V gene's germline CDR1 is SGHAT and CDR2 FQNNGV. Trimming removed 4 bases at V and 6 bases at J, with 21 bases between. The CDR3 has 17 amino acids. CDR3 protein: CASSSFRGPLSPGELFF. The DNA of the CDR3 is TGTGCCAGCAGCTCGTTTCGGGGTCCCCTGTCCCCCGGGGAGCTGTTTTTT.

There are a few counts of this clone. The genes are TRBV5-1 and TRBJ1-2; TRBD1 is a possible D gene (5 bases). Germline loops: CDR1 SGHRS, CDR2 YFSETQ. The CDR3 is 15 amino acids. Between the trimmed V and J ends, which lost 1 base and 2 bases, there was a span of 12 bases. CDR3 loop: CASSLIGTGNYGYTF. For the CDR3, the DNA is TGCGCCAGCAGCTTGATAGGGACGGGAAACTATGGCTACACCTTC. Looking up the rest from reference TRBV5-1 and TRBJ1-2 gives the full variable domain: KAGVTQTPRYLIKTRGQQVTLSCSPISGHRSVSWYQQTPGQGLQFLFEYFSETQRNKGNFPGRFSGRQFSNSRSEMNVSTLELGDSALYLCASSLIGTGNYGYTFGSGTRLTVV.

This clone was observed a few times. The V call is TRBV9, the J call TRBJ1-2, with 9 bases matching TRBD1. In germline, CDR1 is SGDLS, CDR2 YYNGEE. V trimming: 3 bases; J trimming: 4 bases; junction bases outside the gene matches: 7. The CDR3 totals 15 residues. The CDR3 bases are TGTGCCAGCAGCGACAATACAGGGGGCATCTATGGCTACACCTTC. It is translated as CASSDNTGGIYGYTF. Drawing the rest from reference TRBV9 and TRBJ1-2, the complete variable domain is DSGVTQTPKHLITATGQRVTLRCSPRSGDLSVYWYQQSLDQGLQFLIQYYNGEERAKGNILERFSAQQFPDLHSELNLSSLELGDSALYFCASSDNTGGIYGYTFGSGTRLTVV.

The V gene is TRBV19, the J gene TRBJ2-2; unclear D gene. Germline V gene lookup returns CDR1 LNHDA and CDR2 SQIVND (reference sequence). The CDR3 totals 15 residues. Trimming pared 3 bases from V and 0 bases from J, leaving 8 bases between. The CDR3 here is CASSMAVANTGELFF. CDR3 sequence (DNA): TGTGCCAGTAGTATGGCAGTAGCGAACACCGGGGAGCTGTTTTTT.

This clone was seen a few times. In the same sample, other DNA sequences code for this CDR3. DNA for the CDR3: TGCGCCAGCAGCCGGGACAGCCGAGAGACCCAGTACTTC. Protein: CASSRDSRETQYF. The chain carries TRBV5-1 and TRBJ2-5, with 7 bases aligning to TRBD1. The CDR3 loop spans 13 amino acids. J gave up 4 bases and V 4 bases, and 4 bases lay outside the gene matches. Germline loops: CDR1 SGHRS, CDR2 YFSETQ.